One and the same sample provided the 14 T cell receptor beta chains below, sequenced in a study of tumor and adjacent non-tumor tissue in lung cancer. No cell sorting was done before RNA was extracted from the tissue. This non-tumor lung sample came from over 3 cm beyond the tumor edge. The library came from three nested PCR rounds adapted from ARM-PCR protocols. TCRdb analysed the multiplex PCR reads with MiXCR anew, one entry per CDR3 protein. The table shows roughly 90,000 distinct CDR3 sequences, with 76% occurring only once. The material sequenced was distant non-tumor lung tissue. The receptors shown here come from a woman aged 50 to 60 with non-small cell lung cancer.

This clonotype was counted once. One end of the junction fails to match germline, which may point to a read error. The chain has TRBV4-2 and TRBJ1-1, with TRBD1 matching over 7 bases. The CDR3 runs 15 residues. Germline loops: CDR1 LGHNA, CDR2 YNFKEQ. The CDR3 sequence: CTSSLSSDRDEEAFF. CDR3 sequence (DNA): TGTACCAGCAGCCTGAGCTCCGACAGGGACGAAGAGGCTTTCTTT.

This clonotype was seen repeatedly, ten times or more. CDR3 DNA: TGCGCCAGCAGCTCTTCCTTCGGAGAACAGTACTTC. Translation: CASSSSFGEQYF. V gene TRBV5-1 combines with J gene TRBJ2-7; D ambiguous. Germline lookup yields CDR1 SGHRS and CDR2 YFSETQ. V was pared by 3 bases and J by 10 bases, with 14 bases between. The CDR3 totals 12 residues.

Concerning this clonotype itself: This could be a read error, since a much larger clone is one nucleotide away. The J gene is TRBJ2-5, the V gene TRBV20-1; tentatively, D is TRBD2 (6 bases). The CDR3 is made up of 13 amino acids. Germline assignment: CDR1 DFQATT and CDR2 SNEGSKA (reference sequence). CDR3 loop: CSASLTSSETPYF. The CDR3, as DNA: TGCAGTGCTAGTCTCACTAGCTCAGAGACCCCGTACTTC.

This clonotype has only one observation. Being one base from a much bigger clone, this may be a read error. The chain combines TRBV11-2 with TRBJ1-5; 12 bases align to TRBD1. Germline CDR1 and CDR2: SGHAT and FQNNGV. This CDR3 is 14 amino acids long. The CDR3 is CASNLGTGGQPQHF. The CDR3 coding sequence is TGTGCCAGCAACTTAGGGACAGGGGGCCAGCCCCAGCATTTT.

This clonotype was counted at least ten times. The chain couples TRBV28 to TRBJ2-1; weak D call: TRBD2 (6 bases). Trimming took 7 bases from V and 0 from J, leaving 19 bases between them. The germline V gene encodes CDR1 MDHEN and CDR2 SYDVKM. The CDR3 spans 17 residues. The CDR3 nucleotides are TGTGCCAGCACCCCCTCCGGGACTCCCAACTCCTACAATGAGCAGTTCTTC. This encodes CASTPSGTPNSYNEQFF.

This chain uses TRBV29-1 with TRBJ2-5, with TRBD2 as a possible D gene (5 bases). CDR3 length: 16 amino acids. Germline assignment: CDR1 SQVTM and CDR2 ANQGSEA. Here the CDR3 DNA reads TGCAACGTAGGAGGAGGTGGAGTGCCCCGAGAAGAGACCCAGTACTTC. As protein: CNVGGGGVPREETQYF.

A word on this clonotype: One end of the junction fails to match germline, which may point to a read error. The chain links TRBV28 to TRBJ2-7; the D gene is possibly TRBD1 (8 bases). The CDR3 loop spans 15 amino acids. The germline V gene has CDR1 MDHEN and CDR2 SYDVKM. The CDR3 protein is CASSSIQGGYYEQYF. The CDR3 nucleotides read TGTGCCAGCAGTTCCATACAGGGGGGGTACTACGAGCAGTATTTC. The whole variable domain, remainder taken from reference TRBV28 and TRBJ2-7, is DVKVTQSSRYLVKRTGEKVFLECVQDMDHENMFWYRQDPGLGLRLIYFSYDVKMKEKGDIPEGYSVSREKKERFSLILESASTNQTSMYLCASSSIQGGYYEQYFGPGTRLTVT.

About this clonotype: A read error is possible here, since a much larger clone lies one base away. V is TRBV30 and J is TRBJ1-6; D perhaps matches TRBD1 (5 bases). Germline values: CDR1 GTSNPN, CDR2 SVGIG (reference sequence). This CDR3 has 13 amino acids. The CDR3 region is CAALGEYNSPLHF. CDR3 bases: TGTGCTGCTCTGGGGGAATATAATTCACCCCTCCACTTT.

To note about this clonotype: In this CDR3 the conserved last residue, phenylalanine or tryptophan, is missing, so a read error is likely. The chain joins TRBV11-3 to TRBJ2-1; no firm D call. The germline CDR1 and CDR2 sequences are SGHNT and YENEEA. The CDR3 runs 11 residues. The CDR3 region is CASSSGPGQFL. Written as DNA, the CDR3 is TGTGCCAGTAGCTCCGGGCCCGGGCAGTTCTTG.

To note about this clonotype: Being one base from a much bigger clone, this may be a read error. CDR3 sequence (DNA): TGTGCCAGCATTAGGGACAGGTTAGCCACTGAAGCTTTCTTT. It codes for CASIRDRLATEAFF. V and J are TRBV28 and TRBJ1-1; TRBD1 agrees at 8 bases. This CDR3 has 14 amino acids. Germline trimming cut 7 bases from V and 4 bases from J; bases unmatched to any gene: 8. Germline CDR1 is MDHEN and CDR2 is SYDVKM.

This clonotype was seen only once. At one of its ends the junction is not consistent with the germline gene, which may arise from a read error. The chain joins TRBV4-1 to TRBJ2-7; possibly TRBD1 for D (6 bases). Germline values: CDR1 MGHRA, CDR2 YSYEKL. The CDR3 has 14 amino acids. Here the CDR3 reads CAGSQDTGLWEQYF. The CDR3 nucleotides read TGCGCCGGCAGCCAAGACACAGGGCTCTGGGAGCAGTACTTC.

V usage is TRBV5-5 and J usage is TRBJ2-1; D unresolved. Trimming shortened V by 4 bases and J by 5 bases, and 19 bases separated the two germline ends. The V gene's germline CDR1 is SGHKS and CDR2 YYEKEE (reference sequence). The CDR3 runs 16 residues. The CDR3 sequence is CASSVLLSSVDNEQFF. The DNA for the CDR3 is TGTGCCAGCAGCGTCCTATTGTCCTCCGTGGACAATGAGCAGTTCTTC.

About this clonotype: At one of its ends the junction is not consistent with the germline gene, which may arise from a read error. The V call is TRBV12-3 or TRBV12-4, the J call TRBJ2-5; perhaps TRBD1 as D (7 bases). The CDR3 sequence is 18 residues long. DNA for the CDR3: TGTGCTAGCAGTTTACGACCCTTAGGGACTGGGACAGAAGAGACCCAGTACTTC. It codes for CASSLRPLGTGTEETQYF.

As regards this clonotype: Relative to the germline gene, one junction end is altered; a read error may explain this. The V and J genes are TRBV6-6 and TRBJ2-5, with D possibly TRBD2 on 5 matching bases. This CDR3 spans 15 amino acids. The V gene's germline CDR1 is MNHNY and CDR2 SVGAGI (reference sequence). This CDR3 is CTSSPPDPAGETHYF. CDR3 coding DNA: TGTACCAGCAGTCCCCCGGATCCAGCTGGGGAGACCCATTACTTC.